This TCR beta chain was observed in a study of technical replicates of blood from a few donors (dated by TCRdb to the late 2010s). Of note for this clone: The antigen this receptor binds is unknown. Nothing much larger sits one base from this clone, and base qualities are not available.

Taken from cysteine to phenylalanine, the CDR3 has 12 residues. The CDR3 DNA has 36 bases and is translated from base 1. The germline V end is reduced by 2 bases and the J end by 13 bases; junction bases left unmatched: 5. The germline V gene encodes CDR1 WSHSY and CDR2 SAAADI. Libraries came from the immunoSEQ multiplex PCR assay. Here the immuneACCESS table is served through TCRdb, limited to in-frame sequences with V and J called. Missing clones are a known gap in these copies; in checked studies unresolved V genes cover under half, and the rest lacks a known reason. This sample has 50,000 to 60,000 clones in its table, and about 95% of those were observed once. Of the sample, around 3% is held by the ten largest clones.

Sequencing was done on a sample of PBMCs. This clonotype originated in a human donor in good health. Some clones in this sample may be carry-over from other donors' samples. The chain was built from TRBV10-2 and TRBJ2-1, with 7 middle bases fitting TRBD1. Here the CDR3 is given as CASSENTGVQFF. The bases are TGCGCCAGCAGTGAGAACACAGGGGTCCAGTTCTTC.